The entry below gives a single TCR beta chain sequence along with its context. This record comes from a study of blood T cell repertoires in COVID-19. Overall study: COVID-19 samples from acute and convalescent phases originated in the United States, Italy and Spain. Sources were T cells, B-cell-depleted T cells, or PBMCs; the material itself was cDNA or gDNA.

Original methodology: Reference gene primer amplification yielded estimated nucleated cell counts. Assay: immunoSEQ multiplex PCR; the TCRdb copy retains only in-frame clones and omits some. The V and J calls and clone size come from that table; D and trimming were worked out from the DNA. The top ten hold 1.7% of the sample, which has 130,000 to 150,000 clones, approximately 88% seen once. From germline, CDR1 is MNHNY and CDR2 SVGAGI (reference sequence). V lost 2 bases and J lost 8, with 6 bases in between. The CDR3 length is 11 residues. This rearrangement joins TRBV6-6 to TRBJ1-2; unclear D gene. The receptor was derived from a woman between 50 and 59 years old with acute or convalescent COVID-19. The sample taken for sequencing was peripheral blood. The CDR3: CASSYDRGYTF. The DNA of the CDR3 is TGTGCCAGCAGTTACGATCGGGGCTACACCTTC.